Described below is a single T cell receptor (beta chain) sequence and its context. Its antigen is undetermined. This entry comes from a study of cytotoxic CD8 clonotypes in ibrutinib-treated CLL. Study observations and caveats: Clonality grew at ibrutinib response; at progression, it decreased back toward baseline. Baseline clonality, above age-matched healthy donor levels, tracked circulating CD8+ T-cell counts.

Sequenced by immunoSEQ multiplex PCR; TCRdb stores in-frame clones only, minus some. The sample yields around 14,000 clones, less than 55% seen once. The J segment lost 5 bases and the V segment lost 3 bases, leaving 10 bases of the junction unmatched. Germline CDR1 and CDR2: SNHLY and FYNNEI. There are 16 residues in the CDR3. This sequence joins TRBV2 and TRBJ2-1; 7 positions match TRBD2. This sequence was found in a human donor with chronic lymphocytic leukemia. Material: PBMCs, obtained at an approximately 22-month disease-progression time point, from a patient treated with ibrutinib. The DNA of the CDR3 is TGTGCCAGCAGTGAGTTGTTACTAGCGATGAACAATGAGCAGTTCTTC. Encoded protein: CASSELLLAMNNEQFF.